This record looks at one TCR beta chain sequence and its context. What it binds is not known. The entry originates in a study of T-cell reconstitution after alpha-beta-depleted transplantation in children. Study-wide findings and caveats: In patients about two months after transplant, alpha-beta T cells reportedly arose from several hundred expanded graft clones.

Preparation of the TCRbeta library used unique molecular identifiers. Each CDR3 protein gets one entry after TCRdb re-called the PCR reads with MiXCR. Of over 400,000 distinct CDR3 sequences in the sample, around two fifths were seen once. The CDR3 consists of 14 residues. Trimming cost V 5 bases and J 4 bases, with 13 bases left between them. The germline V gene has CDR1 MNHEY and CDR2 SMNVEV (reference sequence). The receptor was isolated from a girl aged 2-9 years with aplastic anemia, due to receive a stem cell transplant. This chain connects TRBV27 to TRBJ2-3; tentatively, D is TRBD2 (5 bases). Sample: PBMCs, taken before TCRalphabeta/CD19-depleted stem cell transplant. The CDR3 bases are TGTGCCAGCAGTCCTCATACTAGATCAGATACGCAGTATTTT. The encoded protein is CASSPHTRSDTQYF.